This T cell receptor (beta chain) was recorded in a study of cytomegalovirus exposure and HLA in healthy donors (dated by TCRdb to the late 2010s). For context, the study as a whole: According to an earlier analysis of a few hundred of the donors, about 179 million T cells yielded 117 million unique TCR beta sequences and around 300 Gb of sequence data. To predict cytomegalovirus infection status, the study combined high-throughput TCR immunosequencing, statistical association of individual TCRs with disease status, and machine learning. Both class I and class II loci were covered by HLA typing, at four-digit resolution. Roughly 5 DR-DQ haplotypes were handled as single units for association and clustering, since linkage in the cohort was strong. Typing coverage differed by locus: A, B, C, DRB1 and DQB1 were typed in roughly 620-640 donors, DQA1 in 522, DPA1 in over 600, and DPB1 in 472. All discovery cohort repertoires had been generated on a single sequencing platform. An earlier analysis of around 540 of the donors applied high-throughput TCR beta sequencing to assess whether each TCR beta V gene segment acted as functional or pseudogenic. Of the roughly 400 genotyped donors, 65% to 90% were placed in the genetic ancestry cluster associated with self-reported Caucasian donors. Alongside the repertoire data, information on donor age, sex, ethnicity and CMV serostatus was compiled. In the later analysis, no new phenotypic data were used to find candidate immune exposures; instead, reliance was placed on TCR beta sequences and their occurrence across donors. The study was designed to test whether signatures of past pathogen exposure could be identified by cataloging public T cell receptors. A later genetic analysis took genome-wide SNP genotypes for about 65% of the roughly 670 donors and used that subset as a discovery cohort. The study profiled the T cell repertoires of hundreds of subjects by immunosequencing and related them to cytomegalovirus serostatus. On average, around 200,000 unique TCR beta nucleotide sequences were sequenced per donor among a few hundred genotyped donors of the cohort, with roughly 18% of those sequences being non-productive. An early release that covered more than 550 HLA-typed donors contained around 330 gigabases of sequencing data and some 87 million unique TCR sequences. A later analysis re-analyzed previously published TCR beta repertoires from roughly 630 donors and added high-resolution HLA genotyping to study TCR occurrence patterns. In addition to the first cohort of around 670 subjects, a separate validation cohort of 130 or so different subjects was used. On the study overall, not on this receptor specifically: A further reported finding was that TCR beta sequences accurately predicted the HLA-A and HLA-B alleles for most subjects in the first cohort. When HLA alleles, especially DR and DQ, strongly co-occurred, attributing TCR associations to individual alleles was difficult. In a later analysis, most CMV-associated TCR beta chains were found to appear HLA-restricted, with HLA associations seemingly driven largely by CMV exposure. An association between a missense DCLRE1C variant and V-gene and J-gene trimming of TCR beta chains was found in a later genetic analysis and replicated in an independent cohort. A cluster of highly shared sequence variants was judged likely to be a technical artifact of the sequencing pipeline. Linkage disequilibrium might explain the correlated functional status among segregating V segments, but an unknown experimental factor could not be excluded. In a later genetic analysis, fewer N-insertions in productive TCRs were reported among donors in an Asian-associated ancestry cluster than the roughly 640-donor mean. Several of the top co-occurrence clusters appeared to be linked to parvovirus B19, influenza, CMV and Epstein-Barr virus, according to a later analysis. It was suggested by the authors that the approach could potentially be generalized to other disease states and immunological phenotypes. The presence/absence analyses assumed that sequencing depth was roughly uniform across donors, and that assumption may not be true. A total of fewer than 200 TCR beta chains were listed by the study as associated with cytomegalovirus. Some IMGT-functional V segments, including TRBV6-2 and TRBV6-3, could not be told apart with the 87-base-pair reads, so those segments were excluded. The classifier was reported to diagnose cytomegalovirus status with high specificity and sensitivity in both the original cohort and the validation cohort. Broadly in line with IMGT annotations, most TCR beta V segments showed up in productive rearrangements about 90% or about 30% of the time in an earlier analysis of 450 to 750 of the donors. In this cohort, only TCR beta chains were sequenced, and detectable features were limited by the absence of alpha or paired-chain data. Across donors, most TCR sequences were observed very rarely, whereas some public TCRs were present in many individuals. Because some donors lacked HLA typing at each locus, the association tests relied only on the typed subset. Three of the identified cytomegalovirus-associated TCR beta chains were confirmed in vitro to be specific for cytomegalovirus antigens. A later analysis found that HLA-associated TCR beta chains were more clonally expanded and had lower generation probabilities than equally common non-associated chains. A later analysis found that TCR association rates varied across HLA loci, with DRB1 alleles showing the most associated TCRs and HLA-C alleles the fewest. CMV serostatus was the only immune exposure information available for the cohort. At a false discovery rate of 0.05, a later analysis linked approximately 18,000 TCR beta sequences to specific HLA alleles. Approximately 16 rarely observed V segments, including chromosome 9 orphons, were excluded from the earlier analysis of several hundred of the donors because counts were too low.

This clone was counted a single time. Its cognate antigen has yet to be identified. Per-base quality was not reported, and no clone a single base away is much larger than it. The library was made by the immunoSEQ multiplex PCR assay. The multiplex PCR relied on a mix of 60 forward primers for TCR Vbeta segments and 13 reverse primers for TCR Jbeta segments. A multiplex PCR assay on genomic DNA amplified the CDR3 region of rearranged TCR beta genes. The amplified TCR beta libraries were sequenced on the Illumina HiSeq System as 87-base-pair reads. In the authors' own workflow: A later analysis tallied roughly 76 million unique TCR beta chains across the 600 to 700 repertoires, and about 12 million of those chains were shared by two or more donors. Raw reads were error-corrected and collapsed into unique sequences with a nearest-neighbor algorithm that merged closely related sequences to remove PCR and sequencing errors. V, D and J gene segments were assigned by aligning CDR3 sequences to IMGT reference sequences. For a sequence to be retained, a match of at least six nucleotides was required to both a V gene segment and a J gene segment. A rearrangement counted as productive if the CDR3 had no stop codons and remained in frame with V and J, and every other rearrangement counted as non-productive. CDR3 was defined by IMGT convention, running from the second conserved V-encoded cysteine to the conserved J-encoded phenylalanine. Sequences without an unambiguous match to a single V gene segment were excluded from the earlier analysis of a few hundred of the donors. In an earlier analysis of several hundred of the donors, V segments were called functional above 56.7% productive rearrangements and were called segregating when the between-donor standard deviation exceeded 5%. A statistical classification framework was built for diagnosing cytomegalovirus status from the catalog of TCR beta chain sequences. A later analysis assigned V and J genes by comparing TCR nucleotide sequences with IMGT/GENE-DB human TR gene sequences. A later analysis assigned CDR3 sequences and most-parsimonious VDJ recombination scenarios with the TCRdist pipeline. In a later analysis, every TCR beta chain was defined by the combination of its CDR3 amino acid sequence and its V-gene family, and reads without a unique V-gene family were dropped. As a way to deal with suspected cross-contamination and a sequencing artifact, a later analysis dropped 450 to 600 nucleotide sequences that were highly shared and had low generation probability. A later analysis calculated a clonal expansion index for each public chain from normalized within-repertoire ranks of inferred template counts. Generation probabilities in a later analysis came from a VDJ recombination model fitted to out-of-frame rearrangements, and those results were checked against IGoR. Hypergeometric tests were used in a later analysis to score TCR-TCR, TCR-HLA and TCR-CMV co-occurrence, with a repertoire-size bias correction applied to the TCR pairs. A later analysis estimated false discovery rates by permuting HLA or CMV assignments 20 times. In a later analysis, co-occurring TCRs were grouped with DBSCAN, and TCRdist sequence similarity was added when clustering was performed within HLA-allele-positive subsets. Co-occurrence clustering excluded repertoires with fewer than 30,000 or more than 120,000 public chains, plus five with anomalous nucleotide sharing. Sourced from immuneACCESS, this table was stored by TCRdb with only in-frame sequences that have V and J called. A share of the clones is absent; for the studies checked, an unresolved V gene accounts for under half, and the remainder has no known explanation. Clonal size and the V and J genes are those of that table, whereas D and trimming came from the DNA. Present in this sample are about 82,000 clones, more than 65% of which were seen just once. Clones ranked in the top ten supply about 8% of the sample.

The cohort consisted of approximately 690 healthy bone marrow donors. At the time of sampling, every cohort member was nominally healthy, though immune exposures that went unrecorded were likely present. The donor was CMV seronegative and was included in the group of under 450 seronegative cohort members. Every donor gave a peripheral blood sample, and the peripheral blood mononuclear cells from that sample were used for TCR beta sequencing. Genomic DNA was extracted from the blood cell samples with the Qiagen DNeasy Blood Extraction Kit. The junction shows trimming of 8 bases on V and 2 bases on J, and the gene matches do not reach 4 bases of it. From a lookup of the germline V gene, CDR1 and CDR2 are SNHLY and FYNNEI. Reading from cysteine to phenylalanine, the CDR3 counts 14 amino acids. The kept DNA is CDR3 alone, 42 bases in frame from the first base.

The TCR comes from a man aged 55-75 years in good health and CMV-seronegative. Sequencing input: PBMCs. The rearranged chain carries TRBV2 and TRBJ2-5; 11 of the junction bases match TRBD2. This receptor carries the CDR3 CASLTSGIQETQYF. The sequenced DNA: TGTGCCAGCCTGACTAGCGGGATTCAAGAGACCCAGTACTTC.